The clone carrying this T cell receptor (beta chain) is a singleton in its sample. What it binds is not known. A junction boundary mismatches the germline segment, possibly from a read error. The entry originates in a study of cytomegalovirus exposure and HLA in healthy donors. Study-level findings and limits: Later analysis identified several of the most significant clusters that appeared linked to common viral pathogens. Overall, approximately 150 TCR beta chains were annotated as cytomegalovirus-associated.

CDR3 length: 15 amino acids. Germline assignment: CDR1 LGHNA and CDR2 YNFKEQ. Researchers ran the PCR with 60 Vbeta and 13 Jbeta primers. Here immunoSEQ multiplex PCR was the method, and the copy in TCRdb shows in-frame clones only, minus some. The sample holds fewer than 150,000 clones, 74% seen once. The rearrangement links TRBV4-2 to TRBJ1-2, with D uncertain. Sequenced input: PBMCs. The clonotype originates from a woman in her 50s in good health and CMV-seropositive. The CDR3 bases are TGTGCCAGCAGCCAAGCGGAGGTCAGCAACTATGGCTACCCCTTC. This codes for CASSQAEVSNYGYPF.